A single sample is the source of the 17 T cell receptor beta chains below, sequenced in a study of blood T cells in healthy people across ages (dated by TCRdb to about 2015). Library method: 5' RACE. The sequencing machine was an Illumina HiSeq 2500. The second PCR ran for roughly 7 to 12 cycles and used a J-beta primer mix along with a sample-barcoded 5' primer. Clones were called with MiXCR by TCRdb after fastp trimmed the public reads at Q25, and only in-frame beta chains were retained. CDR3 protein sequences are deduplicated, and each keeps its most common genes and DNA. The sample data list 590,000 or so distinct CDR3 sequences, and 25% to 30% of these were observed just once. The ten biggest clones cover around 16% of the sample. Sequencing was carried out using blood. The source of these receptors is a woman older than 75 in good health.

Many counts were recorded for this clonotype. The rearrangement joins TRBV7-8 to TRBJ1-2; 11 bases line up with TRBD1. CDR1 and CDR2 (germline): SGHVS, FQNEAQ. CDR3 size: 16 residues. V shed 1 base, J shed 4 bases, and the junction held 5 bases outside the gene matches. The CDR3 bases are TGTGCCAGCAGCTTAGAGGACAGGGGGCCCTTCTATGGCTACACCTTC. This gives the protein CASSLEDRGPFYGYTF.

In its sample, this clonotype was seen once. The chain is built from TRBV29-1 and TRBJ2-6, with TRBD1 identical over 7 bases. Germline CDR1 SQVTM, CDR2 ANQGSEA. The J segment lost 2 bases and the V segment lost 6 bases, leaving 4 bases of the junction unmatched. The CDR3 length is 14 residues. The CDR3 region is CSVVGTAGANVLTF. The CDR3 DNA is TGCAGCGTCGTCGGGACAGCTGGGGCCAACGTCCTGACTTTC.

A note on this clonotype: A clone one base away is much larger, so this may be a read error. The chain recombines TRBV7-3 with TRBJ1-4; 9 bases agree with TRBD1. The V segment lost 5 bases and the J segment 7 bases; nucleotides outside the gene matches: 17. Germline CDR1 and CDR2: SGHTA and FQGTGA. The CDR3 runs to 18 residues. The CDR3 here is CASSPFPGQGEESEKLFF. CDR3 nucleotide sequence: TGTGCCAGCAGCCCTTTCCCGGGACAGGGCGAAGAGAGTGAAAAACTGTTTTTT.

This clonotype was seen many times. The CDR3 loop is CASSQDLSTGSTFETQYF. The CDR3 DNA is TGCGCCAGCAGCCAAGACCTCTCGACAGGAAGTACCTTTGAGACCCAGTACTTC. This rearrangement joins TRBV4-3 to TRBJ2-5, with a possible D match to TRBD1 (6 bases). The CDR3 sequence is 18 residues long. V was shortened by 0 bases and J by 5 bases, with 22 bases between the two germline ends. CDR1 and CDR2 (germline): LGHNA, YSLEER.

The genes are TRBV20-1 and TRBJ2-4; possibly TRBD1 or TRBD2 for D (5 bases each). The J call may not be correct, given that the DNA end is closer to TRBJ2-7. This CDR3 region has 13 residues. CDR1 and CDR2 (germline): DFQATT, SNEGSKA (reference sequence). The CDR3 loop reads CSARRDGPYEQYF. CDR3 nucleotide sequence: TGCAGTGCTCGCCGGGACGGACCCTACGAGCAGTACTTC.

A note on this clonotype: Just one base apart from a much larger clone, this may be a read error. The chain employs TRBV27 and TRBJ2-5, with D possibly matching TRBD1 (6 bases). The CDR3 contains 16 residues. V lost 0 bases, J lost 11 bases, and 22 bases lay in between. Germline V gene lookup returns CDR1 MNHEY and CDR2 SMNVEV (reference sequence). CDR3 protein: CASSLSGSRGSDEQYF. DNA of the CDR3: TGTGCCAGCAGTTTATCCGGGTCAAGGGGGAGCGATGAGCAGTACTTC.

This clonotype was recorded many times. V usage is TRBV7-2 and J usage is TRBJ2-7; TRBD2 agrees at 9 bases. Trimming at V came to 2 bases and at J to 2 bases, leaving 4 bases not matched to a gene. The length of the CDR3 is 15 residues. Germline V gene sequence: CDR1 SGHTA, CDR2 FQGNSA. The CDR3, as DNA: TGTGCCAGCAGCTTAAGGCTAGCGGGAACCTACGAGCAGTACTTC. Its translation: CASSLRLAGTYEQYF.

There are many counts of this clonotype. The J gene is TRBJ2-5, the V gene TRBV12-3 or TRBV12-4; D is possibly TRBD2 (5 bases). CDR3 length: 15 amino acids. V dropped 7 bases and J dropped 4 bases, with 19 bases sitting between them. CDR3 protein: CASNIGRVAGETQYF. The CDR3 bases are TGTGCCAGCAATATAGGACGGGTGGCGGGAGAGACCCAGTACTTC.

The table lists this clonotype with many counts. The rearrangement joins TRBV3-1 to TRBJ2-3; TRBD2 matches 7 bases. V was clipped by 3 bases and J by 3 bases; unmatched bases: 6. This CDR3 has 15 residues. CDR1 and CDR2 from the germline V gene are LGHDT and YNNKEL (reference sequence). The CDR3 region is CASSHVGGWTDTQYF. DNA of the CDR3: TGTGCCAGCAGCCATGTGGGGGGGTGGACAGATACGCAGTATTTT.

The V gene is TRBV20-1, the J gene TRBJ1-5; D is undetermined. CDR1 and CDR2 (germline): DFQATT, SNEGSKA (reference sequence). Trimming shortened V by 3 bases and J by 2 bases, and 11 bases separated the two germline ends. This CDR3 spans 14 amino acids. CDR3 residues: CSASNMVGNQPQHF. The CDR3 DNA sequence: TGCAGTGCTAGTAATATGGTGGGCAATCAGCCCCAGCATTTT.

This clonotype occurred many times. The chain couples TRBV3-1 to TRBJ1-5; D gene unclear. The CDR3 totals 14 residues. Per the germline V gene, CDR1 is LGHDT and CDR2 is YNNKEL (reference sequence). V lost 4 bases to trimming and J lost 3 bases, with 10 bases between them. The CDR3 region has the DNA TGTGCCAGCAGCCGAGATCTGGTCAATCAGCCCCAGCATTTT. Translated, it gives CASSRDLVNQPQHF.

As for this clonotype: The junction and the germline gene differ at one end; a read error may be behind it. The chain employs TRBV20-1 and TRBJ2-6; possibly TRBD1 for D (5 bases). Looked up from germline, CDR1 is DFQATT and CDR2 is SNEGSKA (reference sequence). The CDR3 consists of 16 residues. The CDR3 reads CSARDFGLSGANVPTF. CDR3 nucleotides: TGCAGTGCTAGAGATTTCGGTCTCTCTGGGGCCAACGTCCCGACTTTC.

This clonotype was observed at least ten times. CDR3: CASSVGRGPGSPLHF. As DNA, the CDR3 is TGTGCCAGCAGCGTAGGCAGGGGGCCGGGGTCACCCCTCCACTTT. V usage is TRBV9 and J usage is TRBJ1-6; 8 positions agree with TRBD1. CDR3 size: 15 residues. J lost 10 bases, V lost 0 bases, and 6 bases had no gene match. CDR1 and CDR2 from the germline V gene are SGDLS and YYNGEE.

As regards this clonotype: A much more abundant neighbour one base away suggests this may be a read error. The V gene is TRBV4-2, the J gene TRBJ1-4, with a weak D call TRBD1 (5 bases). The CDR3 is 16 residues long. The germline V gene has CDR1 LGHNA and CDR2 YNFKEQ. CDR3 protein: CASGQDGTGVNEKLFF. In nucleotides, the CDR3 is TGTGCCAGCGGCCAAGATGGGACGGGGGTTAATGAAAAACTGTTTTTT.

A remark on this clonotype: Possible read error: a much larger clone is one base away. The chain uses TRBV7-9 and TRBJ1-5; 9 bases are a match to TRBD1. Trimming cost V 1 base and J 7 bases; bases outside gene matches: 5. This CDR3 is 15 amino acids long. CDR1 SEHNR and CDR2 FQNEAQ come from the germline V gene (reference sequence). CDR3 residues: CASSLGDREGQPQHF. Written as DNA, the CDR3 is TGTGCCAGCAGCTTAGGGGACAGGGAAGGCCAGCCCCAGCATTTT.

This chain joins TRBV20-1 and TRBJ2-7; the D call may be TRBD1 or TRBD2 (5 bases each). This CDR3 comprises 12 residues. Germline assignment: CDR1 DFQATT and CDR2 SNEGSKA (reference sequence). The ends were cut back, 5 bases at V and 6 bases at J, with 14 bases in the middle. In DNA, the CDR3 is TGCAGTGCTGCACGCCGGGACGGCGAGCAGTACTTC. Protein sequence: CSAARRDGEQYF.

This clonotype was seen a few times. The rearrangement uses TRBV6-6 and TRBJ2-5; tentatively, D is TRBD1 (5 bases). The V gene lost 6 bases and the J gene lost 5 bases, with 13 bases spanning the gap. The CDR3 runs to 13 residues. CDR1 and CDR2 (germline): MNHNY, SVGAGI (reference sequence). CDR3 protein: CASSQLRGETQYF. The CDR3 DNA sequence: TGTGCCAGCAGCCAACTAAGGGGTGAGACCCAGTACTTC.